This T cell receptor (beta chain) was captured by sequencing in a study of blood T cell repertoires in COVID-19. About the research overall: From T cells, B-cell-depleted T cells, or PBMCs came the material, which was cDNA or gDNA.

There are 13 residues in the CDR3. Deletions cut 0 bases from V and 8 bases from J, with 10 bases between. Germline CDR1 MGHDK, CDR2 SYGVNS. Under the authors' procedure: By means of reference gene primer amplification, nucleated cell counts were estimated. The table came from immunoSEQ multiplex PCR; TCRdb's copy has only in-frame clones and leaves some out. V, J and clone size derive from that table, while D and trimming were established from the DNA sequence. The data hold 320,000 or so clones, with roughly 90% observed a single time. Participant age was roughly 18 to 100 years, and participants resided in 24 US areas. Two negative PCRs, clearance, or symptom resolution were required of recovered Cohort 3 donors.

The clonotype originates from a man aged 55 to 70 who had recovered from COVID-19. The genes are TRBV25-1 and TRBJ1-2; possibly TRBD1 for D (5 bases). Sequencing used PBMCs or T cells enriched from blood (not recorded which). The CDR3 nucleotides are TGTGCCAGCAGTGAATATGGTGGGGCGGGCTACACCTTC. Protein: CASSEYGGAGYTF.